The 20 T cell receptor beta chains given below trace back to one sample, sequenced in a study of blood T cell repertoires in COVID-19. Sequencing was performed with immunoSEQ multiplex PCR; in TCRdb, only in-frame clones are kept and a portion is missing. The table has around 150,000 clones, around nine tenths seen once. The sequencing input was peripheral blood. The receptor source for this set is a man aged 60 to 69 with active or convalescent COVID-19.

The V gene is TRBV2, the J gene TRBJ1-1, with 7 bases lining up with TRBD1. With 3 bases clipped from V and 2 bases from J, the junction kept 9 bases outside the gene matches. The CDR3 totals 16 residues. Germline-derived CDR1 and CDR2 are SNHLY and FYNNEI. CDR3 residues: CASSELRTGLNTEAFF. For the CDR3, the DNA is TGTGCCAGCAGTGAGCTTCGGACAGGCCTCAACACTGAAGCTTTCTTT.

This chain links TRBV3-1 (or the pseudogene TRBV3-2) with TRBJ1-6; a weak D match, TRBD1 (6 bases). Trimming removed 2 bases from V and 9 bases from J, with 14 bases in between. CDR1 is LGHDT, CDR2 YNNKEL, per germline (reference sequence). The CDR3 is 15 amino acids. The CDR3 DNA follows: TGTGCCAGCAGCCAACAGGGGCCGCGAGGTTCACCCCTCCACTTT. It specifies CASSQQGPRGSPLHF.

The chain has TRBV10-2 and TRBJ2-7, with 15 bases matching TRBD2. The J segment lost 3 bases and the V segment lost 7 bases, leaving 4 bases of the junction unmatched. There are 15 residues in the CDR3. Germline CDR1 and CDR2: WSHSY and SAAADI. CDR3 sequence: CASTGGLAGGYEQYF. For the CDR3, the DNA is TGCGCCAGCACAGGGGGACTAGCGGGAGGCTACGAGCAGTACTTC.

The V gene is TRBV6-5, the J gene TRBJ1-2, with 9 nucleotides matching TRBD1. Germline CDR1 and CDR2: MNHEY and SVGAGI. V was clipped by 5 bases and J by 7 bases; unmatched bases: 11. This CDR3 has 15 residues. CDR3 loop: CASSTTGQGRGGYTF. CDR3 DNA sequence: TGTGCCAGCAGTACAACGGGACAGGGTCGGGGTGGCTACACCTTC.

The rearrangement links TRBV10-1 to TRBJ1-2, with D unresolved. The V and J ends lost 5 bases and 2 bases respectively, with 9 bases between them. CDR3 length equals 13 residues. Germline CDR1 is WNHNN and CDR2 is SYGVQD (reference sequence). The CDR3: CASSQAANYGYTF. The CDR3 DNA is TGCGCCAGCAGTCAAGCAGCGAACTATGGCTACACCTTC.

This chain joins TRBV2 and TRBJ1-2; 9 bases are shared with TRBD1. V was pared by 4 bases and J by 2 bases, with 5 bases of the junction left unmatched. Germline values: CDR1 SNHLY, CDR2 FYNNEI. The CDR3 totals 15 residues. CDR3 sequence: CASSALDRGNYGYTF. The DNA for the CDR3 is TGTGCCAGCAGTGCCCTCGACAGGGGGAACTATGGCTACACCTTC.

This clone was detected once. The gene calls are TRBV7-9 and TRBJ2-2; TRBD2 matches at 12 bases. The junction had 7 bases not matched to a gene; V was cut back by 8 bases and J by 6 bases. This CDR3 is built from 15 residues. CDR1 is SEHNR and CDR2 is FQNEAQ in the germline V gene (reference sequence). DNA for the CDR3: TGTGCCAGCCCGTCTACTAGCGGGGGGCCCGGGGAGCTGTTTTTT. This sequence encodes CASPSTSGGPGELFF.

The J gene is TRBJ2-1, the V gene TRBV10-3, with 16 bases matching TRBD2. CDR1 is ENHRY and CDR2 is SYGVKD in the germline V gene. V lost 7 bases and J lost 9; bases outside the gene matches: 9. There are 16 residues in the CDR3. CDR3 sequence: CAITSGLAGGHSEQFF. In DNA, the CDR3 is TGTGCCATCACGTCGGGACTAGCGGGGGGGCACAGTGAGCAGTTCTTC.

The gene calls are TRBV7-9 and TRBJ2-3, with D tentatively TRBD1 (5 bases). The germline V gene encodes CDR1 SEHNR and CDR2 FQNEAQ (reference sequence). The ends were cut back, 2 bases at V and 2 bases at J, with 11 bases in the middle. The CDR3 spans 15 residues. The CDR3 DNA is TGTGCCAGCAGCTTATCTCAGGGCCCCACAGATACGCAGTATTTT. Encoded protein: CASSLSQGPTDTQYF.

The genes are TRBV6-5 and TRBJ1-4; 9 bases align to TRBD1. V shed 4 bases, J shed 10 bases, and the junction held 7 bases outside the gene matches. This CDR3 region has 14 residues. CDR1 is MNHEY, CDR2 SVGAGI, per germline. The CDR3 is CASSSTGGAGKLFF. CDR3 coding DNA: TGTGCCAGCAGTTCCACAGGGGGCGCGGGAAAACTGTTTTTT.

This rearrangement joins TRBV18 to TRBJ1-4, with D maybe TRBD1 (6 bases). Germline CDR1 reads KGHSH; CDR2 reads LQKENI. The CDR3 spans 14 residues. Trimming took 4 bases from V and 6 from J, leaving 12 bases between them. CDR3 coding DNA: TGTGCCAGCTCACAACAGGGTGTCGATGAAAAACTGTTTTTT. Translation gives CASSQQGVDEKLFF.

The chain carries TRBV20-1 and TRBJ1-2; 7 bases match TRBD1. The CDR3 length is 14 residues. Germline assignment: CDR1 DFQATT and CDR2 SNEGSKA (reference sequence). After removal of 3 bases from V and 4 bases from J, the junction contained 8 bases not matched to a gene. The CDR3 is CSASTSGGGYGYTF. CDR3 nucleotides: TGCAGTGCTAGTACTTCAGGGGGTGGCTATGGCTACACCTTC.

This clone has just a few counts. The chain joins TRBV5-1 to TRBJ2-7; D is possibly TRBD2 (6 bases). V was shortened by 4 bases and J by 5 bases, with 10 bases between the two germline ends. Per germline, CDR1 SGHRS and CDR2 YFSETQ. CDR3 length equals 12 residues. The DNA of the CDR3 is TGCGCCAGCAGCCCGGGCGGGGACGAGCAGTACTTC. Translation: CASSPGGDEQYF.

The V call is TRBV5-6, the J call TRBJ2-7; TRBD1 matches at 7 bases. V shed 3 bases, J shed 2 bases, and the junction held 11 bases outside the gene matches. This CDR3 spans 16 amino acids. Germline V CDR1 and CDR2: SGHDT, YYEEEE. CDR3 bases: TGTGCCAGCAGCTGGTTTACCGGGACAGCTCCCTACGAGCAGTACTTC. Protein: CASSWFTGTAPYEQYF. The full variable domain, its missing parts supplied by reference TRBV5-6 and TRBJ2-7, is DAGVTQSPTHLIKTRGQQVTLRCSPKSGHDTVSWYQQALGQGPQFIFQYYEEEERQRGNFPDRFSGHQFPNYSSELNVNALLLGDSALYLCASSWFTGTAPYEQYFGPGTRLTVT.

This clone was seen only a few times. The CDR3 spells CASSEGQGNYEQYF. As DNA, the CDR3 is TGTGCCAGTTCTGAGGGACAGGGTAACTACGAGCAGTACTTC. J is TRBJ2-7 and V is TRBV6-6; 9 bases are shared with TRBD1. The V gene's germline CDR1 is MNHNY and CDR2 SVGAGI (reference sequence). V was pared by 9 bases and J by 3 bases, with 9 bases of the junction left unmatched. There are 14 residues in the CDR3.

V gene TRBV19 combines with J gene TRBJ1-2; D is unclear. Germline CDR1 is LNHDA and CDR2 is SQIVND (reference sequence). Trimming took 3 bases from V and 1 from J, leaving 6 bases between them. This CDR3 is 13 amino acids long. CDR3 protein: CASSIRSNYGYTF. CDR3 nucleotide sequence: TGTGCCAGTAGTATCCGCAGTAACTATGGCTACACCTTC.

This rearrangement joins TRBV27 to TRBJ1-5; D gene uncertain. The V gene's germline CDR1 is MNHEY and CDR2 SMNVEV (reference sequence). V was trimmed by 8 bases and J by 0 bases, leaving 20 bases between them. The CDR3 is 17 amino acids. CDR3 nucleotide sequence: TGTGCCAGCGCACCGGGAATAACCGGGTATAGCAATCAGCCCCAGCATTTT. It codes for CASAPGITGYSNQPQHF.

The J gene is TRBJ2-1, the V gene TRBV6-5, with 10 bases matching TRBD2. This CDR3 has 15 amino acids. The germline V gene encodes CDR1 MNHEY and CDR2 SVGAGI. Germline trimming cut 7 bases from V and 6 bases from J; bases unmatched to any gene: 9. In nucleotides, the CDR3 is TGTGCCAGCACCTACAGCGGGGGGGCTCCCAATGAGCAGTTCTTC. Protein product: CASTYSGGAPNEQFF.

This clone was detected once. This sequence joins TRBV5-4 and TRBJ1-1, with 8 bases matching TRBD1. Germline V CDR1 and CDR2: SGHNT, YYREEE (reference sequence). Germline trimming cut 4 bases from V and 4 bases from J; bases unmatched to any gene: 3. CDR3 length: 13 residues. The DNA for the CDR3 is TGTGCCAGCAGCCGAACAGGGGGCACTGAAGCTTTCTTT. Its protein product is CASSRTGGTEAFF.

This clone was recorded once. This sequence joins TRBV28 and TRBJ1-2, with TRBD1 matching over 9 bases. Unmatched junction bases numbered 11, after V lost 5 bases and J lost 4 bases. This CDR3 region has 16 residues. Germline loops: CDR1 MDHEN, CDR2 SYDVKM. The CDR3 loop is CASSPQGAIEGYGYTF. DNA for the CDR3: TGTGCCAGCAGTCCACAGGGGGCAATAGAAGGCTATGGCTACACCTTC.